This entry lists 29 T cell receptor beta chains sequenced from one sample in a study of beta chain features in type 1 diabetes. Isolated RNA was reverse transcribed in full, so expressed TCRB transcripts were sequenced. Some clones are missing from TCRdb's copy, which holds only in-frame ones; the method was immunoSEQ multiplex PCR. The data contain roughly 170,000 clones, around 13% of them seen just once; the ten biggest clones take up 0.62%. Source material: central memory CD4+ T cells from blood. These receptors were collected from a young woman in good health.

V usage is TRBV2 and J usage is TRBJ2-4; TRBD1 might be the D (6 bases). V dropped 8 bases and J dropped 9 bases, with 14 bases sitting between them. From germline, CDR1 is SNHLY and CDR2 FYNNEI. The length of the CDR3 is 12 residues. The CDR3 loop reads CASRYGGVIQYF. As DNA, the CDR3 is TGTGCCAGCCGCTATGGGGGCGTCATTCAGTACTTC.

V and J are TRBV28 and TRBJ2-1, with 11 nucleotides matching TRBD2. The CDR3 has 16 residues. Germline V lookup: CDR1 MDHEN, CDR2 SYDVKM. The junction had 10 bases not matched to a gene; V was cut back by 5 bases and J by 7 bases. The CDR3 DNA follows: TGTGCCAGCAGTCTCGTAACTAGCGGGAGTAAGAATGAGCAGTTCTTC. It translates to CASSLVTSGSKNEQFF.

The chain carries TRBV12-5 and TRBJ1-2; TRBD1 might be the D (6 bases). Germline V lookup: CDR1 LGHNT, CDR2 FRNRAP. CDR3 size: 13 residues. Trimming pared 7 bases from V and 4 bases from J, leaving 13 bases between. The CDR3 spells CASARDTGYGYTF. Written as DNA, the CDR3 is TGTGCTAGTGCCAGGGACACTGGCTATGGCTACACCTTC.

This rearrangement joins TRBV18 to TRBJ2-3; 11 bases are a match to TRBD2. The germline CDR1 and CDR2 sequences are KGHSH and LQKENI. The length of the CDR3 is 17 residues. The junction had 6 bases not matched to a gene; V was cut back by 4 bases and J by 0 bases. Written as DNA, the CDR3 is TGTGCCAGCTCACTGTCGACTAGCGGGGACAGCACAGATACGCAGTATTTT. Translated: CASSLSTSGDSTDTQYF.

This clone was recorded a few times. The V and J genes are TRBV5-1 and TRBJ1-3; D gene unclear. V lost 0 bases, J lost 3 bases, and 7 bases lay in between. The CDR3 contains 14 residues. The germline gives CDR1 SGHRS, CDR2 YFSETQ. CDR3 residues: CASSLETGGNTIYF. The CDR3 bases are TGCGCCAGCAGCTTGGAGACGGGTGGAAACACCATATATTTT.

On this clone: Different DNA sequences within this sample yield the same CDR3. The chain recombines TRBV11-3 with TRBJ2-3, with 10 bases lining up with TRBD2. The germline V gene has CDR1 SGHNT and CDR2 YENEEA. CDR3 size: 16 residues. The junction had 1 base not matched to a gene; V was cut back by 1 base and J by 0 bases. The CDR3 here is CASSLGTSGSTDTQYF. CDR3 coding DNA: TGTGCCAGCAGCTTAGGGACTAGCGGAAGCACAGATACGCAGTATTTT. Filled out from reference TRBV11-3 and TRBJ2-3, the complete variable domain reads EAGVVQSPRYKIIEKKQPVAFWCNPISGHNTLYWYLQNLGQGPELLIRYENEEAVDDSQLPKDRFSAERLKGVDSTLKIQPAELGDSAVYLCASSLGTSGSTDTQYFGPGTRLTVL.

This clone ranks as medium-sized. The V gene is TRBV5-1, the J gene TRBJ2-6; D may be TRBD1 (6 bases). CDR3 size: 16 residues. Trimming removed 4 bases at V and 11 bases at J, with 22 bases between. CDR1 and CDR2 from the germline V gene are SGHRS and YFSETQ. The CDR3 region is CASSQTRQDASHVLTF. In nucleotides, the CDR3 is TGCGCCAGCAGCCAAACCAGACAGGACGCGTCTCACGTCCTGACTTTC.

The V and J genes are TRBV9 and TRBJ1-4; no definite D call. Germline V CDR1 and CDR2: SGDLS, YYNGEE. The CDR3 loop spans 16 amino acids. Trimming removed 4 bases from V and 8 bases from J, with 21 bases in between. CDR3 coding DNA: TGTGCCAGCAGCCCTCAAGACGTGAAAGGGAGAGAAAAACTGTTTTTT. Its translation is CASSPQDVKGREKLFF.

This clone has a count of ten or more. The rearrangement joins TRBV29-1 to TRBJ1-5, with TRBD1 identical over 7 bases. V was clipped by 6 bases and J by 7 bases; unmatched bases: 12. CDR1 is SQVTM and CDR2 is ANQGSEA in the germline V gene. The CDR3 consists of 14 residues. The CDR3 protein is CSVVDRAGEQPQHF. Written as DNA, the CDR3 is TGCAGCGTAGTCGACAGGGCAGGGGAACAGCCCCAGCATTTT.

This rearrangement joins TRBV19 to TRBJ2-1; possibly TRBD2 for D (7 bases). The CDR3 extends over 13 amino acids. Trimming removed 8 bases at V and 10 bases at J, with 18 bases between. CDR1 and CDR2 (germline): LNHDA, SQIVND (reference sequence). CDR3 coding DNA: TGTGCCAGTGGGCCTAAGGGGGAGGGCGAGCAGTTCTTC. This gives the protein CASGPKGEGEQFF.

This clone has more than one count but fewer than ten. The CDR3 protein is CASSPGDSRSEQYF. CDR3 bases: TGTGCCAGCAGCCCCGGGGACAGTCGATCCGAGCAGTACTTC. The J gene is TRBJ2-7, the V gene TRBV7-9; TRBD1 matches at 7 bases. The CDR3 is 14 residues long. The V segment lost 5 bases and the J segment 6 bases; nucleotides outside the gene matches: 10. The germline gives CDR1 SEHNR, CDR2 FQNEAQ (reference sequence). Complete variable domain (other parts from reference TRBV7-9 and TRBJ2-7): DTGVSQNPRHKITKRGQNVTFRCDPISEHNRLYWYRQTLGQGPEFLTYFQNEAQLEKSRLLSDRFSAERPKGSFSTLEIQRTEQGDSAMYLCASSPGDSRSEQYFGPGTRLTVT.

Only a few counts were recorded for this clone. The chain has TRBV9 and TRBJ1-1; 7 bases agree with TRBD1. Germline lookup yields CDR1 SGDLS and CDR2 YYNGEE. This CDR3 contains 13 residues. V trimming: 6 bases; J trimming: 7 bases; junction bases outside the gene matches: 9. The DNA of the CDR3 is TGTGCCAGCATGGGGACAGTTGGAGGTGAAGCTTTCTTT. Protein product: CASMGTVGGEAFF.

The J gene is TRBJ2-3, the V gene TRBV4-1, with D possibly matching TRBD1 (6 bases). Germline CDR1 reads MGHRA; CDR2 reads YSYEKL. The CDR3 totals 15 residues. V lost 8 bases to trimming and J lost 4 bases, with 19 bases between them. DNA for the CDR3: TGCGCCAGCCGACCGACAGGATTGGGGCCAGATACGCAGTATTTT. This sequence encodes CASRPTGLGPDTQYF.

The chain combines TRBV4-2 with TRBJ2-1; TRBD2 might be the D (5 bases). V was trimmed by 4 bases and J by 5 bases, leaving 15 bases between them. Per germline, CDR1 LGHNA and CDR2 YNFKEQ. This CDR3 spans 15 amino acids. This CDR3 is CASSRAGAEDNEQFF. The CDR3 nucleotides are TGTGCCAGCAGCCGGGCGGGCGCAGAGGACAATGAGCAGTTCTTC.

J is TRBJ2-1 and V is TRBV14; no clear D. There are 14 residues in the CDR3. Per germline, CDR1 SGHDN and CDR2 FVKESK. Trimming removed 3 bases at V and 4 bases at J, with 10 bases between. CDR3 loop: CASSHLARYNEQFF. In DNA, the CDR3 is TGTGCCAGCAGCCACCTCGCCCGGTACAATGAGCAGTTCTTC.

The rearrangement joins TRBV6-1 to TRBJ2-7; possible D gene TRBD1, 5 bases. Trimming took off 4 bases at V and 2 bases at J, with 9 bases between the two ends. CDR3 size: 13 residues. Germline assignment: CDR1 MNHNS and CDR2 SASEGT. CDR3 bases: TGTGCCAGCAGTGCTTCAGGGACCTACGAGCAGTACTTC. Its translation is CASSASGTYEQYF.

The rearrangement joins TRBV11-1 to TRBJ2-7; TRBD2 matches 10 bases. The V gene's germline CDR1 is SGHAT and CDR2 FQDESV (reference sequence). The CDR3 consists of 16 residues. After removal of 5 bases from V and 3 bases from J, the junction contained 10 bases not matched to a gene. This CDR3 reads CASSPGLAGEIYEQYF. The CDR3 nucleotides are TGTGCCAGCAGCCCAGGCCTAGCGGGAGAGATCTACGAGCAGTACTTC.

There are a few counts of this clone. This chain links TRBV11-2 with TRBJ2-1; 12 bases fit TRBD2. Germline V lookup: CDR1 SGHAT, CDR2 FQNNGV. V dropped 3 bases and J dropped 14; count of bases not matched to a gene: 14. The CDR3 loop spans 16 amino acids. The CDR3 region has the DNA TGTGCCAGCAGCTTTTCGTTGACTAGCGGGGGCGAAGGGGAGTTCTTC. This translates into CASSFSLTSGGEGEFF.

This clone turned up a few times. The genes are TRBV11-2 and TRBJ2-1; 10 positions match TRBD1. V was pared by 4 bases and J by 7 bases, with 7 bases of the junction left unmatched. The CDR3 contains 15 residues. Germline CDR1 is SGHAT and CDR2 is FQNNGV. In DNA, the CDR3 is TGTGCCAGCAGCTCTAGACAGGGGGCAATGAATGAGCAGTTCTTC. Amino acids: CASSSRQGAMNEQFF.

The sample holds a few counts of this clone. This sequence joins TRBV7-2 and TRBJ2-5; unclear D gene. The CDR3 covers 12 residues. V gave up 5 bases and J gave up 0 bases, with 4 bases separating them. From germline, CDR1 is SGHTA and CDR2 FQGNSA. CDR3 sequence reads: CASSTYQETQYF. In DNA, the CDR3 is TGTGCCAGCAGCACTTACCAAGAGACCCAGTACTTC.

This clone was found a few times. This rearrangement joins TRBV27 to TRBJ2-3; 13 bases are shared with TRBD2. The ends lost 5 bases at V and 9 bases at J; junction bases unmatched: 11. This CDR3 has 16 residues. Germline CDR1 is MNHEY and CDR2 is SMNVEV (reference sequence). DNA of the CDR3: TGTGCCAGCAGTCCGTACGGGACTAGCGGGACCCAGACGCAGTATTTT. Its translation is CASSPYGTSGTQTQYF.

This clone showed up just a few times. This chain connects TRBV6-6 to TRBJ1-5; no definite D call. Germline lookup yields CDR1 MNHNY and CDR2 SVGAGI (reference sequence). CDR3 length equals 15 residues. Trimming shortened V by 3 bases and J by 0 bases, and 9 bases separated the two germline ends. CDR3 loop: CASSYNMNSNQPQHF. The CDR3 DNA sequence: TGTGCCAGCAGTTATAACATGAATAGCAATCAGCCCCAGCATTTT.

This clone was counted a few times. The rearrangement uses TRBV18 and TRBJ2-7; D is unresolved. Between the trimmed V and J ends, which lost 1 base and 5 bases, there was a span of 9 bases. This CDR3 has 13 amino acids. CDR1 is KGHSH and CDR2 is LQKENI in the germline V gene. CDR3 coding DNA: TGTGCCAGCTCACCACGAGAGAAACACGAGCAGTACTTC. Its protein product is CASSPREKHEQYF. Variable domain in full (rest from reference TRBV18 and TRBJ2-7): NAGVMQNPRHLVRRRGQEARLRCSPMKGHSHVYWYRQLPEEGLKFMVYLQKENIIDESGMPKERFSAEFPKEGPSILRIQQVVRGDSAAYFCASSPREKHEQYFGPGTRLTVT.

V gene TRBV30 combines with J gene TRBJ2-7, with TRBD2 identical over 12 bases. Germline values: CDR1 GTSNPN, CDR2 SVGIG (reference sequence). After removal of 8 bases from V and 1 base from J, the junction contained 0 bases not matched to a gene. This CDR3 spans 12 amino acids. Here the CDR3 DNA reads TGTGCCGGACTAGCGGGATCCTACGAGCAGTACTTC. Protein: CAGLAGSYEQYF.

This clone was observed a few times. The chain is built from TRBV19 and TRBJ1-1; no definite D call. Trimming removed 6 bases at V and 0 bases at J, with 11 bases between. Looked up from germline, CDR1 is LNHDA and CDR2 is SQIVND (reference sequence). This CDR3 comprises 14 residues. The CDR3 DNA reads TGTGCCAGTAGCACGCGGGAGTTGAACACTGAAGCTTTCTTT. Amino acid sequence: CASSTRELNTEAFF.

This clone appeared a few times. The rearrangement joins TRBV9 to TRBJ2-1, with TRBD2 identical over 12 bases. The CDR3 extends over 18 amino acids. J lost 4 bases, V lost 0 bases, and 8 bases had no gene match. CDR1 SGDLS and CDR2 YYNGEE come from the germline V gene. CDR3 in DNA: TGTGCCAGCAGCGTAGATCTAGCGGGAGGGCCTCTATACAATGAGCAGTTCTTC. Its translation is CASSVDLAGGPLYNEQFF.

The CDR3 region is CASSVGQTGGNTEAFF. Here the CDR3 DNA reads TGTGCCAGCAGCGTTGGACAGACCGGTGGGAACACTGAAGCTTTCTTT. The rearrangement joins TRBV5-8 to TRBJ1-1; weak D call: TRBD1 (6 bases). Trimming stripped 4 bases from V and 1 base from J, with 17 bases between. CDR1 and CDR2 from the germline V gene are SGHTS and YDEGEE. CDR3 length: 16 amino acids.

Of note for this clone: It may be a read error: a sequence one base away is much more abundant. V gene TRBV7-8 combines with J gene TRBJ1-1; 7 bases are shared with TRBD1. The ends lost 5 bases at V and 4 bases at J; junction bases unmatched: 4. Looked up from germline, CDR1 is SGHVS and CDR2 is FQNEAQ. There are 13 residues in the CDR3. The CDR3 DNA sequence: TGTGCCAGCAGCCAGGGGGGACGCACTGAAGCTTTCTTT. Encoded protein: CASSQGGRTEAFF.

The genes are TRBV18 and TRBJ1-1; 9 bases agree with TRBD1. The germline V gene encodes CDR1 KGHSH and CDR2 LQKENI. The V and J ends lost 3 bases and 11 bases, in that order; junction bases with no gene match: 10. This CDR3 has 14 residues. DNA of the CDR3: TGTGCCAGCTCACCGGACAGGGGAAGAGGAACGGCTTTCTTT. It yields the protein CASSPDRGRGTAFF. The full variable domain, rest sourced from reference TRBV18 and TRBJ1-1, is NAGVMQNPRHLVRRRGQEARLRCSPMKGHSHVYWYRQLPEEGLKFMVYLQKENIIDESGMPKERFSAEFPKEGPSILRIQQVVRGDSAAYFCASSPDRGRGTAFFGQGTRLTVV.